Described below is a single TCR beta chain sequence and its context. Its antigen remains unknown. The sample comes from a study of T-cell memory formation after mild COVID-19. As for the study in general: Among the donors, TCR clusters were largely specific to each donor. Study-wide points: Most CD4+ clones that shrank were in CM and EM, while CD8+ ones turned up in EMRA. Later expanders leaned CD4+, whereas clones that contracted between day 15 and 85 were balanced CD4/CD8. Pre-infection memory contained some responding clones, which suggested that cross-reactive memory had joined.

TCRdb itself ran the 5' RACE reads through MiXCR, one entry per CDR3 protein. The sample yields 350,000 to 500,000 distinct CDR3 sequences, roughly 20% seen once. This CDR3 has 14 amino acids. Germline V CDR1 and CDR2: MRHNA, SNTAGT. V shed 2 bases, J shed 10 bases, and the junction held 8 bases outside the gene matches. This receptor was taken from an adult woman who had mild COVID-19 (a few samples of this study predate the infection). Cell type and time point are not known. This rearrangement joins TRBV6-4 to TRBJ2-1; 7 bases align to TRBD1. The sequenced sample consisted of PBMCs or a T cell subset sorted from them (not recorded which). CDR3 loop: CASSDPREGGEQFF. DNA of the CDR3: TGTGCCAGCAGTGACCCCCGGGAAGGGGGCGAGCAGTTCTTC.